This TCR beta chain emerged from a study of identical twins. The CDR3 runs to 15 residues. Per the germline V gene, CDR1 is SGHTA and CDR2 is FQGNSA. With 0 bases clipped from V and 4 bases from J, the junction kept 5 bases outside the gene matches. This clonotype was counted ten times or more. The antigen is unknown. General observations from the study: Cross-sectional statistical analysis was relied on for the conclusions, without the same donors being followed. The authors noted that invariant MAIT and iNKT cells could partly confound zero-insertion analyses. Abundant cord blood beta clonotypes carried fewer insertions; memory repertoires showed none. The study found excess low generation probability among twin-shared out-of-frame alpha sequences.

TCRdb passed the 5' RACE reads through MiXCR, listing each CDR3 protein once. In the table there are about 1.7 million distinct CDR3 sequences, around a third of which are singletons. The genes are TRBV7-2 and TRBJ2-7, with 8 bases identical to TRBD2. The clonotype was recovered from a newborn girl in good health. Sequenced: cord blood. The CDR3 DNA reads TGTGCCAGCAGCTTAGCGAGCGGGAGTTTTTACGAGCAGTACTTC. Its protein product is CASSLASGSFYEQYF.